Each of the 12 T cell receptor beta chains below was sequenced from the same sample in a study of T cell repertoires in cytomegalovirus infection. TCRdb recomputed calls from the reads with MiXCR, one row per CDR3 protein. In the table there are about 920,000 distinct CDR3 sequences, about a third of which are singletons. For these receptors, no antigen is known. The source material was cultured CD8+ T cells from PBMCs, sampled from culture after CMV antigen stimulation. These receptors came from a human donor in good health (CMV status not recorded). Some clones in this sample may be carry-over from other donors' samples.

This clonotype was observed a few times. The rearrangement uses TRBV7-6 and TRBJ2-1, with D maybe TRBD2 (5 bases). The CDR3 spans 15 residues. Deletions cut 1 base from V and 4 bases from J, with 11 bases between. Germline V gene lookup returns CDR1 SGHVS and CDR2 FNYEAQ. This CDR3 reads CASSLDRGEYNEQFF. The DNA of the CDR3 is TGTGCCAGCAGCTTAGACCGGGGAGAATACAATGAGCAGTTCTTC. Full variable domain (missing parts from reference TRBV7-6 and TRBJ2-1): GAGVSQSPRYKVTKRGQDVALRCDPISGHVSLYWYRQALGQGPEFLTYFNYEAQQDKSGLPNDRFSAERPEGSISTLTIQRTEQRDSAMYRCASSLDRGEYNEQFFGPGTRLTVL.

This clonotype was counted ten times or more. The chain carries TRBV12-3 or TRBV12-4 and TRBJ1-2; D remains ambiguous. The V and J ends lost 1 base and 0 bases respectively, with 12 bases between them. The CDR3 is made up of 16 amino acids. In nucleotides, the CDR3 is TGTGCCAGCAGTTTAGTTCCTTCCTCAGCTAACTATGGCTACACCTTC. Encoded protein: CASSLVPSSANYGYTF.

The J gene is TRBJ1-5, the V gene TRBV28, with 12 bases that match TRBD1. J lost 0 bases, V lost 3 bases, and 6 bases had no gene match. Germline CDR1 reads MDHEN; CDR2 reads SYDVKM. The CDR3 consists of 18 residues. The chain's CDR3 is CASSFGTGGPYSNQPQHF. The DNA of the CDR3 is TGTGCCAGCAGTTTCGGGACAGGGGGCCCATATAGCAATCAGCCCCAGCATTTT.

This clonotype was counted ten times or more. V gene TRBV7-8 combines with J gene TRBJ2-7; the match to TRBD2 covers 12 bases. In germline, CDR1 is SGHVS, CDR2 FQNEAQ. V dropped 1 base and J dropped 2; count of bases not matched to a gene: 6. CDR3 length: 17 amino acids. The CDR3 DNA is TGTGCCAGCAGCTTAGGACTAGCGGGGGAGAAGGCCTACGAGCAGTACGTC. It is translated as CASSLGLAGEKAYEQYV.

Here the CDR3 DNA reads TGTGCCAGCAGTTGGACAAGGGCGCCCCTTGGCTACACCTTC. It specifies CASSWTRAPLGYTF. V gene TRBV27 combines with J gene TRBJ1-2; D possibly corresponds to TRBD1 (5 bases). Germline CDR1 MNHEY, CDR2 SMNVEV (reference sequence). V gave up 4 bases and J gave up 7 bases, with 16 bases separating them. CDR3 length: 14 residues.

The gene calls are TRBV7-2 and TRBJ2-5; 15 positions match TRBD2. V was pared by 2 bases and J by 3 bases, with 7 bases of the junction left unmatched. Looked up from germline, CDR1 is SGHTA and CDR2 is FQGNSA. The CDR3 extends over 18 amino acids. The CDR3 sequence is CASSLPRGLAGGKETQYF. The DNA for the CDR3 is TGTGCCAGCAGCTTACCAAGAGGACTAGCGGGGGGGAAAGAGACCCAGTACTTC.

V usage is TRBV6-6 and J usage is TRBJ2-5; possibly TRBD1 for D (5 bases). V shed 5 bases and J shed 0 bases, with 16 bases lying between them. Germline values: CDR1 MNHNY, CDR2 SVGAGI (reference sequence). The CDR3 runs to 16 residues. CDR3: CASSPPRQPYQETQYF. CDR3 nucleotides: TGTGCCAGCAGTCCTCCGAGACAGCCTTACCAAGAGACCCAGTACTTC.

This clonotype was counted between two and nine times. The rearrangement uses TRBV5-6 and TRBJ2-2; no definite D call. The germline V gene has CDR1 SGHDT and CDR2 YYEEEE. The CDR3 is 16 residues long. V lost 3 bases and J 4 bases, leaving 16 bases between the germline ends. CDR3 in amino acids: CASSSRLSWGTGELFF. In DNA form, the CDR3 reads TGTGCCAGCAGCTCTCGACTCTCTTGGGGCACCGGGGAGCTGTTTTTT.

J is TRBJ1-5 and V is TRBV6-1; TRBD1 might be the D (5 bases). The germline gives CDR1 MNHNS, CDR2 SASEGT. This CDR3 region has 15 residues. Trimming took 5 bases from V and 10 from J, leaving 21 bases between them. The CDR3 loop is CASSRGSRSMRPQHF. The CDR3 DNA reads TGTGCCAGCAGTCGGGGCTCAAGGTCCATGCGTCCCCAGCATTTT.

Concerning this clonotype itself: A much bigger clone sits one base away, suggesting this may be a read error. V and J are TRBV7-6 and TRBJ2-3; TRBD1 matches at 10 bases. Germline assignment: CDR1 SGHVS and CDR2 FNYEAQ. The CDR3 spans 16 residues. The CDR3 protein is CTSSDHSDRGTDTQYF. As DNA, the CDR3 is TGTACCAGCAGCGACCATTCGGACAGGGGGACAGATACGCAGTATTTT.

In this sample, this clonotype turned up a few times. The V call is TRBV2, the J call TRBJ2-4, with 9 positions matching TRBD1. In germline, CDR1 is SNHLY, CDR2 FYNNEI. This CDR3 is built from 15 residues. V lost 4 bases, J lost 7 bases, and 8 bases stayed unmatched. The CDR3 nucleotides read TGTGCCAGCAGTGCTACAGGGGGCGATTTCAACATTCAGTACTTC. Its translation is CASSATGGDFNIQYF.

The sample holds a few counts of this clonotype. The V and J genes are TRBV7-6 and TRBJ1-3, with a weak D call TRBD1 (6 bases). This CDR3 has 15 residues. Germline V lookup: CDR1 SGHVS, CDR2 FNYEAQ. Trimming removed 6 bases at V and 0 bases at J, with 12 bases between. The chain's CDR3 is CASRPGQLSGNTIYF. DNA for the CDR3: TGTGCCAGCAGACCTGGACAGCTCTCTGGAAACACCATATATTTT.